This entry lists 24 T cell receptor beta chains sequenced from one sample in a study of blood T cell repertoires in COVID-19. Method: immunoSEQ multiplex PCR; TCRdb's copy keeps in-frame clones and lacks some. The repertoire includes some 110,000 clones, 85% to 90% of them detected once, and about 3.8% sits in the top ten. The sample was peripheral blood. Receptors originate from a man aged 45-65 years with acute or convalescent COVID-19.

The chain combines TRBV6-5 with TRBJ2-7, with 12 bases lining up with TRBD2. Germline lookup yields CDR1 MNHEY and CDR2 SVGAGI. With 6 bases clipped from V and 4 bases from J, the junction kept 4 bases outside the gene matches. The CDR3 covers 14 residues. CDR3 protein: CASRPSGRVYEQYF. The CDR3 DNA reads as TGTGCCAGCAGACCTAGCGGGAGGGTTTACGAGCAGTACTTC.

The chain couples TRBV18 to TRBJ2-6; possibly TRBD1 for D (6 bases). The germline gives CDR1 KGHSH, CDR2 LQKENI. This CDR3 has 17 amino acids. With 4 bases removed from V and 0 bases from J, the gap between germline ends came to 13 bases. The CDR3 DNA follows: TGTGCCAGCTCACTTTCACAAGGGGGCTCTGGGGCCAACGTCCTGACTTTC. Translated: CASSLSQGGSGANVLTF.

The V gene is TRBV5-1, the J gene TRBJ2-1; 7 bases are shared with TRBD2. This CDR3 comprises 14 residues. J lost 5 bases, V lost 7 bases, and 9 bases had no gene match. Germline V lookup: CDR1 SGHRS, CDR2 YFSETQ. The CDR3 sequence is CASDLPGTNNEQFF. CDR3 nucleotide sequence: TGCGCCAGCGACCTCCCCGGGACTAACAATGAGCAGTTCTTC.

This chain uses TRBV2 with TRBJ2-1; D might be TRBD1 (6 bases). The germline V gene has CDR1 SNHLY and CDR2 FYNNEI. V was trimmed by 8 bases and J by 1 base, leaving 12 bases between them. CDR3 size: 14 residues. The CDR3 DNA is TGTGCCAGCCCCGGGACATTATCCTACAATGAGCAGTTCTTC. Translated: CASPGTLSYNEQFF.

The rearrangement joins TRBV19 to TRBJ1-1; the D gene is possibly TRBD1 (5 bases). The V end lost 6 bases, the J end lost 1 base, and 12 bases lay between the germline ends. Per germline, CDR1 LNHDA and CDR2 SQIVND (reference sequence). The CDR3 has 14 amino acids. In DNA, the CDR3 is TGTGCCAGTAGGTTTAGACAGCAGAACACTGAAGCTTTCTTT. Translated: CASRFRQQNTEAFF. Using reference TRBV19 and TRBJ1-1 for the parts outside the CDR3, the full variable domain is DGGITQSPKYLFRKEGQNVTLSCEQNLNHDAMYWYRQDPGQGLRLIYYSQIVNDFQKGDIAEGYSVSREKKESFPLTVTSAQKNPTAFYLCASRFRQQNTEAFFGQGTRLTVV.

The chain has TRBV28 and TRBJ2-1; D is ambiguous. The V end was cut by 7 bases, the J end by 8 bases, with 9 bases between. The CDR3 is made up of 11 amino acids. In germline, CDR1 is MDHEN, CDR2 SYDVKM. The CDR3 is CASTVYDEQFF. In DNA form, the CDR3 reads TGTGCCAGCACAGTTTACGATGAGCAGTTCTTC.

V and J are TRBV9 and TRBJ2-1, with D possibly being TRBD2 (5 bases). V was cut by 3 bases and J by 1 base, with 20 bases left in between. Germline values: CDR1 SGDLS, CDR2 YYNGEE. This CDR3 contains 18 residues. The DNA of the CDR3 is TGTGCCAGCAGCGGACCCAGCGTCGGGGAGATGTCCTACAATGAGCAGTTCTTC. Its translation is CASSGPSVGEMSYNEQFF.

This clone was detected only once. The rearrangement uses TRBV5-4 and TRBJ2-3, with unresolved D. Germline CDR1 reads SGHNT; CDR2 reads YYREEE (reference sequence). The CDR3 sequence is 15 residues long. Between the trimmed V and J ends, which lost 4 bases and 1 base, there was a span of 13 bases. The CDR3 DNA sequence: TGTGCCAGCAGCGGGTACGGCGAGGGCACAGATACGCAGTATTTT. Translation gives CASSGYGEGTDTQYF. Full variable domain (outside the CDR3, taken from reference TRBV5-4 and TRBJ2-3): ETGVTQSPTHLIKTRGQQVTLRCSSQSGHNTVSWYQQALGQGPQFIFQYYREEENGRGNFPPRFSGLQFPNYSSELNVNALELDDSALYLCASSGYGEGTDTQYFGPGTRLTVL.

The genes are TRBV29-1 and TRBJ1-1, with a possible D match to TRBD1 (6 bases). Germline CDR1 is SQVTM and CDR2 is ANQGSEA. The CDR3 runs 15 residues. V was shortened by 1 base and J by 3 bases, with 15 bases between the two germline ends. CDR3 DNA sequence: TGCAGCGTTGAAGCTCAACAGGGAGGGTACACTGAAGCTTTCTTT. It yields the protein CSVEAQQGGYTEAFF.

Worth noting for this clone: One end of the junction is discordant with germline, which a read error may explain. Other DNA sequences of this sample code for an identical CDR3. This chain connects TRBV10-3 to TRBJ1-1; no clear D. CDR1 is ENHRY and CDR2 is SYGVKD in the germline V gene. This CDR3 contains 12 residues. The CDR3 region has the DNA TGTGCCACCTCCCGGGAGGGAACTGAGGCTTTCTTT. Protein product: CATSREGTEAFF.

This clone has only a few counts. This chain connects TRBV2 to TRBJ1-5; 7 bases are a match to TRBD1. CDR1 and CDR2 from the germline V gene are SNHLY and FYNNEI. CDR3 size: 17 residues. With 4 bases clipped from V and 1 base from J, the junction kept 10 bases outside the gene matches. Here the CDR3 reads CASSGWQGVRSNQPQHF. DNA of the CDR3: TGTGCCAGCAGTGGTTGGCAGGGGGTGAGGAGCAATCAGCCCCAGCATTTT.

The genes are TRBV11-1 and TRBJ2-1, with 9 bases matching TRBD2. This CDR3 contains 16 residues. The junction had 3 bases not matched to a gene; V was cut back by 1 base and J by 2 bases. Germline V gene sequence: CDR1 SGHAT, CDR2 FQDESV (reference sequence). Written as DNA, the CDR3 is TGTGCCAGCAGCTTAGAGGGCGGGGGGGCCTACAATGAGCAGTTCTTC. Protein sequence: CASSLEGGGAYNEQFF.

This sequence joins TRBV11-1 and TRBJ2-7, with TRBD2 matching 10 bases. This CDR3 has 16 residues. Germline V gene data show CDR1 as SGHAT and CDR2 as FQDESV (reference sequence). V was pared by 5 bases and J by 4 bases, with 11 bases of the junction left unmatched. CDR3 in DNA: TGTGCCAGCAGCGCCTCAACTAGCGGGAATCCTTACGAGCAGTACTTC. It encodes CASSASTSGNPYEQYF.

This chain links TRBV30 with TRBJ1-5; D not certain. The V and J ends lost 4 bases and 4 bases respectively, with 14 bases between them. The CDR3 contains 14 residues. Germline loops: CDR1 GTSNPN, CDR2 SVGIG (reference sequence). CDR3 DNA: TGTGCCTGGACACCAGGTTGGGAGAATCAGCCCCAGCATTTT. Its protein product is CAWTPGWENQPQHF.

The rearrangement joins TRBV6-5 to TRBJ1-1, with D hard to call. CDR3 length: 13 amino acids. CDR1 and CDR2 (germline): MNHEY, SVGAGI. Trimming removed 2 bases at V and 0 bases at J, with 4 bases between. This CDR3 reads CASSYIMNTEAFF. The CDR3 DNA sequence: TGTGCCAGCAGTTACATCATGAACACTGAAGCTTTCTTT.

The chain uses TRBV7-6 and TRBJ1-4; D remains unclear. Trimming removed 2 bases from V and 10 bases from J, with 20 bases in between. CDR1 and CDR2 from the germline V gene are SGHVS and FNYEAQ. The CDR3 runs 16 residues. The CDR3 coding sequence is TGTGCCAGCAGCTTATCCGTCGGGGTCCCAGGCGGAAAACTGTTTTTT. As protein: CASSLSVGVPGGKLFF. Together with reference TRBV7-6 and TRBJ1-4, the CDR3 gives the full variable domain: GAGVSQSPRYKVTKRGQDVALRCDPISGHVSLYWYRQALGQGPEFLTYFNYEAQQDKSGLPNDRFSAERPEGSISTLTIQRTEQRDSAMYRCASSLSVGVPGGKLFFGSGTQLSVL.

The V call is TRBV27, the J call TRBJ2-7; a weak D match, TRBD1 (6 bases). There are 14 residues in the CDR3. Trimming stripped 4 bases from V and 0 bases from J, with 10 bases between. Germline-derived CDR1 and CDR2 are MNHEY and SMNVEV (reference sequence). As DNA, the CDR3 is TGTGCCAGCAGTTACAGACAGGCCTCCTACGAGCAGTACTTC. Amino acid sequence: CASSYRQASYEQYF.

The chain combines TRBV7-9 with TRBJ2-1, with TRBD1 matching over 8 bases. The CDR3 is made up of 16 amino acids. The V gene end was trimmed by 5 bases and the J gene end by 3 bases; junction bases not matched to a gene: 9. Germline assignment: CDR1 SEHNR and CDR2 FQNEAQ (reference sequence). Written as DNA, the CDR3 is TGTGCCAGCAGCGGTGGGACAGGTCACCTCTACAATGAGCAGTTCTTC. Protein: CASSGGTGHLYNEQFF.

This chain joins TRBV6-6 and TRBJ2-1; D might be TRBD1 (6 bases). The CDR3 sequence is 16 residues long. The V and J ends lost 0 bases and 2 bases respectively, with 11 bases between them. The germline gives CDR1 MNHNY, CDR2 SVGAGI (reference sequence). The CDR3 reads CASSYSIQGTYNEQFF. The CDR3, as DNA: TGTGCCAGCAGTTACTCGATCCAGGGGACCTACAATGAGCAGTTCTTC.

The sample holds one count of this clone. This chain uses TRBV6-2 or TRBV6-3 with TRBJ1-1, with 7 nucleotides matching TRBD1. Per germline, CDR1 MNHEY and CDR2 SVGEGT. CDR3 length: 14 residues. Trimming at V came to 2 bases and at J to 0 bases, leaving 0 bases not matched to a gene. As DNA, the CDR3 is TGTGCCAGCAGTTACCAGGGGGTGAACACTGAAGCTTTCTTT. This gives the protein CASSYQGVNTEAFF.

This chain uses TRBV28 with TRBJ2-6, with no clear D. This CDR3 is 13 amino acids long. In germline, CDR1 is MDHEN, CDR2 SYDVKM. V was pared by 6 bases and J by 0 bases, with 3 bases between. In DNA form, the CDR3 reads TGTGCCAGCAGGGCCTCTGGGGCCAACGTCCTGACTTTC. Its protein product is CASRASGANVLTF.

CDR3 region: CASSSGTGGSNTEAFF. CDR3 DNA sequence: TGTGCCAGCAGTTCCGGGACAGGGGGATCGAACACTGAAGCTTTCTTT. The chain is built from TRBV6-5 and TRBJ1-1; 11 positions agree with TRBD1. Trimming at V came to 4 bases and at J to 1 base, leaving 5 bases not matched to a gene. This CDR3 region has 16 residues. Germline values: CDR1 MNHEY, CDR2 SVGAGI.

The J gene is TRBJ2-5, the V gene TRBV4-1; tentative D call: TRBD2 (5 bases). CDR1 is MGHRA, CDR2 YSYEKL, per germline. This CDR3 has 12 amino acids. V was cut by 0 bases and J by 13 bases, with 12 bases left in between. The CDR3 region is CASSQDEGQRYF. CDR3 sequence (DNA): TGCGCCAGCAGCCAAGATGAGGGCCAGAGGTACTTC.

The CDR3 is CASSADSPNQPQHF. CDR3 DNA: TGTGCCAGCAGTGCGGACAGTCCCAATCAGCCCCAGCATTTT. V gene TRBV2 combines with J gene TRBJ1-5, with D perhaps TRBD1 (6 bases). In germline, CDR1 is SNHLY, CDR2 FYNNEI. Trimming took 4 bases from V and 3 from J, leaving 10 bases between them. The CDR3 sequence is 14 residues long.